Reported below is one T cell receptor (beta chain). This clonotype is large (0.1 to 1%) by its frequency; no count is available. Its antigen specificity is not known. Sequenced donors were patients with carbamazepine-induced Stevens-Johnson syndrome or toxic epidermal necrolysis (CBZ-SJS/TEN). The peripheral blood repertoires were taken from CBZ-SJS/TEN patients of two origins, a few Han Chinese and roughly 6 European. To search for drug-specific clonotypes, the T cell receptor repertoires of patients with drug-induced severe cutaneous adverse reactions were profiled by next-generation sequencing. The RNA was isolated from either blister cells of skin lesions or peripheral blood mononuclear cells. The data are from a study of T cells in severe cutaneous drug reactions (dated by TCRdb to the late 2010s). For context, the study as a whole: Patients were recruited between the early 2010s and the late 2010s from Taiwan, Thailand and a European registry network. The study combined bulk TCR sequencing with single-cell sequencing, quantitative PCR validation, functional assays and transgenic mouse experiments. Blister fluids/cells, PBMC and other biological samples were taken from patients in the acute stage or the recovery stage. Libraries used iRepertoire multiplex PCR; authors cited a comparison showing similar capture of abundant clonotypes across iRepertoire and 5' RACE methods with or without UMI. The Naranjo algorithm and the ALDEN drug causality algorithm were used to assign the culprit drug. Only patients with a probable or definite SJS/TEN or DRESS diagnosis by RegiSCAR criteria were enrolled.

General conclusions and limits of the study: CBZ-SJS/TEN patients showed strongly increased TRBV12-4 usage, with averages of roughly 30% in blister cells and about 5% in PBMC. Although undetectable or scarce in tolerant-control and healthy-donor PBMC, a public TCRbeta CDR3 was found in all seven CBZ-SJS/TEN blister samples, at a mean of roughly 14%. According to the authors, further study is still needed to determine whether the public TCR generalizes to SJS/TEN caused by other drugs.

For both bulk and single-cell sequencing, libraries were prepared with the iRepertoire multiplex PCR system using TCR subtype-specific primers. Multiplex PCR with primers aimed at the V, D and J gene regions produced the bulk TCR beta libraries. Approximately 90-550 ng of RNA per sample was used as input for bulk TCR library preparation. An Illumina MiSeq was used to sequence bulk TCR beta amplicons. The original pipeline was this. Sample misassignments and low-quality sequencing reads were removed through quality control steps. The CDR3 was defined as the amino acids lying between the Y[YFLI]C motif of the V gene and the [FW]GXGT motif of the J segment. The IMGT database served as the reference for assigning TRBV and TRBJ genes and CDR3 clonotypes. Per-sample TRBV expression was normalized to the mean of the same gene in PBMC from 35 to 55 healthy donors. After reprocessing by TCRdb, each CDR3 protein sequence is one entry, and no DNA is given. These V and J calls derive from TCRdb rather than the authors' analysis. Per the sample table, the count is some 1,700 distinct CDR3 sequences. The ten largest make up roughly 15% of the sample.

The CDR3 runs 15 amino acids, cysteine and phenylalanine included. Only the protein sequence is given. CDR1 and CDR2 are read off the germline V gene as MDHEN and SYDVKM. The sample comprised PBMCs. This sequence originates from a human donor with Stevens-Johnson syndrome, a severe cutaneous drug reaction. The chain links TRBV28 with TRBJ1-5; TCRdb gives TRBD1 as the D gene, but with no DNA this cannot be confirmed. The CDR3 here reads CASSRTGNPHQPQHF. This CDR3, with the reference TRBV28 and TRBJ1-5 proteins standing in past its ends, gives the full variable domain DVKVTQSSRYLVKRTGEKVFLECVQDMDHENMFWYRQDPGLGLRLIYFSYDVKMKEKGDIPEGYSVSREKKERFSLILESASTNQTSMYLCASSRTGNPHQPQHFGDGTRLSIL.